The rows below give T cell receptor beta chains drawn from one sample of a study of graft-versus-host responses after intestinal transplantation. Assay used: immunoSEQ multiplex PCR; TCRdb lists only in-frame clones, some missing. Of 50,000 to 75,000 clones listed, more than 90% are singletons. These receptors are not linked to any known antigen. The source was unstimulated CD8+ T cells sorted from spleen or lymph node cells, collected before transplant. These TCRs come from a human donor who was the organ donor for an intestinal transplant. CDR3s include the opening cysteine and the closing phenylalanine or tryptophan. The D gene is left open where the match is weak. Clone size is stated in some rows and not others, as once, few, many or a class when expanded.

CDR3: CASSLAYGSGANTGELFF
DNA: TGTGCCAGCAGCTTAGCTTACGGGAGCGGAGCGAACACCGGGGAGCTGTTTTTT
V: TRBV7-6
J: TRBJ2-2
D: -
size: -

CDR3: CASSRRQGDYEQYF
DNA: TGTGCCAGCAGTCGCCGACAGGGGGACTACGAGCAGTACTTC
V: TRBV28
J: TRBJ2-7
D: TRBD1
size: -

CDR3: CAISVMYEQYF
DNA: TGTGCCATCAGTGTAATGTACGAGCAGTACTTC
V: TRBV10-3
J: TRBJ2-7
D: -
size: once

CDR3: CASSSGQLVQETQYF
DNA: TGTGCCAGCAGCTCGGGACAGTTAGTTCAAGAGACCCAGTACTTC
V: TRBV7-9
J: TRBJ2-5
D: TRBD1
size: -

CDR3: CAWSLEGTGEQFF
DNA: TGTGCCTGGAGTCTGGAGGGGACAGGTGAGCAGTTCTTC
V: TRBV30
J: TRBJ2-1
D: TRBD1
size: -

CDR3: CASKGGVKVVNTGELFF
DNA: TGTGCCAGCAAAGGCGGGGTTAAAGTAGTGAACACCGGGGAGCTGTTTTTT
V: TRBV27
J: TRBJ2-2
D: -
size: -

CDR3: CASSPSGTSGGDNEQFF
DNA: TGTGCCAGCAGCCCTTCCGGGACTAGCGGGGGGGACAATGAGCAGTTCTTC
V: TRBV9
J: TRBJ2-1
D: TRBD2
size: few

CDR3: CASRDGTSDYNEQFF
DNA: TGTGCCAGCAGGGACGGGACTAGCGACTACAATGAGCAGTTCTTC
V: TRBV28
J: TRBJ2-1
D: TRBD2
size: -

CDR3: CAISESEQFNYEQYF
DNA: TGTGCCATCAGTGAGTCCGAACAGTTTAACTACGAGCAGTACTTC
V: TRBV10-3
J: TRBJ2-7
D: -
size: -

CDR3: CATSRHHLQGTSGSTYNEQFF
DNA: TGTGCCACCAGCAGACATCACTTACAGGGGACTAGCGGGAGTACCTACAATGAGCAGTTCTTC
V: TRBV15
J: TRBJ2-1
D: TRBD2
size: few

CDR3: CASSDLNRVSYNEQFF
DNA: TGTGCCAGCAGTGATTTGAACAGGGTCTCCTACAATGAGCAGTTCTTC
V: TRBV6-1
J: TRBJ2-1
D: -
size: -

CDR3: CASSWDRNEKLFF
DNA: TGTGCCAGCAGCTGGGACAGGAATGAAAAACTGTTTTTT
V: TRBV7-6
J: TRBJ1-4
D: TRBD1
size: -

CDR3: CASYPRDTEAFF
DNA: TGTGCCAGCTACCCAAGAGACACTGAAGCTTTCTTT
V: TRBV2
J: TRBJ1-1
D: -
size: -

CDR3: CAWQGAAVRTLWGLAVIYNEQFF
DNA: TGTGCCTGGCAGGGGGCGGCAGTTAGAACATTGTGGGGACTAGCGGTCATCTACAATGAGCAGTTCTTC
V: TRBV30
J: TRBJ2-1
D: TRBD2
size: -

CDR3: CASSSSYEQYF
DNA: TGTGCCAGCAGTTCTTCCTACGAGCAGTACTTC
V: TRBV28
J: TRBJ2-7
D: -
size: once

CDR3: CASSLEGRAQETQYF
DNA: TGCGCCAGCAGCTTGGAGGGGAGGGCTCAAGAGACCCAGTACTTC
V: TRBV5-1
J: TRBJ2-5
D: TRBD2
size: -

CDR3: CSVEDALAGVADTQYF
DNA: TGCAGCGTTGAAGATGCCCTAGCGGGAGTAGCAGATACGCAGTATTTT
V: TRBV29-1
J: TRBJ2-3
D: TRBD2
size: -

CDR3: CATSTGQGFQPQHF
DNA: TGTGCCACCAGTACGGGACAGGGGTTTCAGCCCCAGCATTTT
V: TRBV19
J: TRBJ1-5
D: TRBD1
size: -

CDR3: CASSYFGQGSTEAFF
DNA: TGTGCCAGCAGTTACTTTGGACAGGGGAGTACTGAAGCTTTCTTT
V: TRBV6-5
J: TRBJ1-1
D: TRBD1
size: -

CDR3: CAWSETDRGKAFF
DNA: TGTGCCTGGAGCGAAACGGACAGGGGAAAAGCTTTCTTT
V: TRBV30
J: TRBJ1-1
D: TRBD1
size: -

CDR3: CASSVGGGVNTEAFF
DNA: TGTGCCAGCAGCGTAGGAGGAGGGGTGAACACTGAAGCTTTCTTT
V: TRBV9
J: TRBJ1-1
D: -
size: -

CDR3: CAWSGGTGANLANYGYTF
DNA: TGTGCCTGGAGTGGGGGGACAGGGGCTAACTTAGCTAACTATGGCTACACCTTC
V: TRBV30
J: TRBJ1-2
D: TRBD1
size: -

CDR3: CASSFQGASYEQYF
DNA: TGTGCCAGCAGTTTCCAGGGGGCGTCATACGAGCAGTACTTC
V: TRBV27
J: TRBJ2-7
D: TRBD1
size: -

CDR3: CASRTSSGRAVHEQFF
DNA: TGTGCCAGCAGAACCTCTAGCGGGAGGGCCGTTCATGAGCAGTTCTTC
V: TRBV7-9
J: TRBJ2-1
D: TRBD2
size: -